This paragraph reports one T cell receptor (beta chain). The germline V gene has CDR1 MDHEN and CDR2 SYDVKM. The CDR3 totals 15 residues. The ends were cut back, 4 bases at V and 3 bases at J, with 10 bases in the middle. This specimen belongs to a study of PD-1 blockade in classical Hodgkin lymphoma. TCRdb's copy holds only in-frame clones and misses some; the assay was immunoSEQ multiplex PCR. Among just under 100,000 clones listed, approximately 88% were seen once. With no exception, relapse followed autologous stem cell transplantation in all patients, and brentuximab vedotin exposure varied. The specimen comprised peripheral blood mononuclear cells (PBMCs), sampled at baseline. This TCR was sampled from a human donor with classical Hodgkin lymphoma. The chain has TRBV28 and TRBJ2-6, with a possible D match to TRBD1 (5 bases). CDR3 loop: CASSSRQYGANVLTF. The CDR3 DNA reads TGTGCCAGCAGTTCAAGACAGTATGGGGCCAACGTCCTGACTTTC.